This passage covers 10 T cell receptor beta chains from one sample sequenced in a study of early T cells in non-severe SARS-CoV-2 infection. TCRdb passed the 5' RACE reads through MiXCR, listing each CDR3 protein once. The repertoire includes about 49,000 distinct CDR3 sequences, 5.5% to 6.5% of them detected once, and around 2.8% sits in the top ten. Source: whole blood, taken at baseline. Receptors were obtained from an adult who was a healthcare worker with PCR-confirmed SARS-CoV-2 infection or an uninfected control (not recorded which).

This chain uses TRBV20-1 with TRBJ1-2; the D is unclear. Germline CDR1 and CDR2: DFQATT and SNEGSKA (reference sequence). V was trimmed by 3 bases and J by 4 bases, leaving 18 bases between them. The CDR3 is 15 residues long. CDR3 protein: CSASVGGSYPYGYTF. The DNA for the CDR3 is TGCAGTGCTAGCGTTGGTGGGTCCTACCCCTATGGCTACACCTTC.

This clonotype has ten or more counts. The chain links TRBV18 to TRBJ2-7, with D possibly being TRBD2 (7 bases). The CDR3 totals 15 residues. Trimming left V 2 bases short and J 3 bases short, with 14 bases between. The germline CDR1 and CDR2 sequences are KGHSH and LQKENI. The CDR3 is CASSPSRGADYEQYF. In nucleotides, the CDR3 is TGTGCCAGCTCACCATCTCGGGGGGCGGACTACGAGCAGTACTTC.

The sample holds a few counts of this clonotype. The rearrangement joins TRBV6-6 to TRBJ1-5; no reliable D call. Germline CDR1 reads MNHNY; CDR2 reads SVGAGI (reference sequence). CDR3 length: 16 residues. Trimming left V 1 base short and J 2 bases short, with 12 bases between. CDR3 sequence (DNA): TGTGCCAGCAGTTACTTAGAGCGGATAGGCAATCAGCCCCAGCATTTT. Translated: CASSYLERIGNQPQHF.

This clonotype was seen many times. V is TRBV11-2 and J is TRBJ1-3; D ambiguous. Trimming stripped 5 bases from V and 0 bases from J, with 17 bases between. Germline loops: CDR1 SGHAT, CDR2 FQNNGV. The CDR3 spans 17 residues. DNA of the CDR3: TGTGCCAGCAGCCCACGGAACAGAGCACTCTCTGGAAACACCATATATTTT. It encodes CASSPRNRALSGNTIYF.

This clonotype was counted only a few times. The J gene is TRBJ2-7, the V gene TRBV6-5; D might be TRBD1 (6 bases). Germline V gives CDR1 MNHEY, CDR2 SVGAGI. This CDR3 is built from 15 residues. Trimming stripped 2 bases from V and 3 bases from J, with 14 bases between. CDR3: CASSYRPQGVYEQYF. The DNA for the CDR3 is TGTGCCAGCAGTTACCGGCCACAGGGAGTCTACGAGCAGTACTTC.

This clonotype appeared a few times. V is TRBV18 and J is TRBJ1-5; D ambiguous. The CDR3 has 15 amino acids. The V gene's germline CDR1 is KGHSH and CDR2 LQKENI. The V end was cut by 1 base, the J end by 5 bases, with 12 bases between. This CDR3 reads CASSPREGSYQPQHF. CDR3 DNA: TGTGCCAGCTCACCACGGGAGGGTAGTTATCAGCCCCAGCATTTT.

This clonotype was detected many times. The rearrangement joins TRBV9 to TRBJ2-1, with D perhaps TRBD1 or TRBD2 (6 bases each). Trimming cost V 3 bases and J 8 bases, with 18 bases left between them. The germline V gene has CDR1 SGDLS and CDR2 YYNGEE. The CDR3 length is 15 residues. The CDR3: CASSEWGAGFDEQFF. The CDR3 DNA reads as TGTGCCAGCAGCGAGTGGGGGGCCGGGTTCGATGAGCAGTTCTTC.

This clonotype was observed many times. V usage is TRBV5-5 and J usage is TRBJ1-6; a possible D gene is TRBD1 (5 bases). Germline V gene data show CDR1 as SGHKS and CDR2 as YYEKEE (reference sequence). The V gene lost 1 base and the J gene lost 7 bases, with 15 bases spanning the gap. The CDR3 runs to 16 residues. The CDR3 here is CASSLTGGRGNSPLHF. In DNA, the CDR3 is TGTGCCAGCAGCTTGACCGGAGGCCGGGGGAATTCACCCCTCCACTTT. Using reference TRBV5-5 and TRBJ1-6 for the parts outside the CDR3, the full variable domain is DAGVTQSPTHLIKTRGQQVTLRCSPISGHKSVSWYQQVLGQGPQFIFQYYEKEERGRGNFPDRFSARQFPNYSSELNVNALLLGDSALYLCASSLTGGRGNSPLHFGNGTRLTVT.

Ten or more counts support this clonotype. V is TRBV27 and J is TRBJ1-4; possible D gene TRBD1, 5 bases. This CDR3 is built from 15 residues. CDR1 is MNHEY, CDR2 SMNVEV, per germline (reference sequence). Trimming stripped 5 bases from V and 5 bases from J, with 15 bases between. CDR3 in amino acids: CASSPYGGLNEKLFF. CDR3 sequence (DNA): TGTGCCAGCAGTCCCTATGGGGGTTTGAATGAAAAACTGTTTTTT.

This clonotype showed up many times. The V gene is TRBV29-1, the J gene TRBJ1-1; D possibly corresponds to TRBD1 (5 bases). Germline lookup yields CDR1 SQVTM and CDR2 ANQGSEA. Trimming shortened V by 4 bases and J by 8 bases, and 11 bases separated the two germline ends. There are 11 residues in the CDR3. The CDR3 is CSVGRQTEAFF. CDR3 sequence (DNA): TGCAGCGTTGGGCGACAGACAGAAGCTTTCTTT.